This passage covers 10 T cell receptor beta chains from one sample sequenced in a study of radiotherapy plus CTLA-4 blockade in lung cancer. Method: immunoSEQ multiplex PCR; TCRdb's copy keeps in-frame clones and lacks some. The sample has about 88,000 clones; 55% to 75% are singletons. This sample comprised peripheral blood, obtained from a patient treated with radiotherapy plus ipilimumab. These receptors all stem from a human donor with non-small cell lung cancer that progressed on radiotherapy plus ipilimumab.

This chain links TRBV19 with TRBJ1-1; 7 bases are a match to TRBD1. Trimming at V came to 3 bases and at J to 3 bases, leaving 1 base not matched to a gene. The germline CDR1 and CDR2 sequences are LNHDA and SQIVND (reference sequence). The CDR3 length is 13 residues. CDR3 region: CASSIQGDTEAFF. The CDR3 DNA follows: TGTGCCAGTAGTATTCAGGGGGACACTGAAGCTTTCTTT.

This rearrangement joins TRBV5-6 to TRBJ1-5; 9 positions agree with TRBD1. CDR1 is SGHDT and CDR2 is YYEEEE in the germline V gene. Trimming took 2 bases from V and 7 from J; bases not matched to a gene: 1. This CDR3 is built from 13 residues. The DNA for the CDR3 is TGTGCCAGCAGCTTTACAGGGGGCCAGCCCCAGCATTTT. Its translation is CASSFTGGQPQHF.

The gene calls are TRBV27 and TRBJ1-1; D gene unclear. Germline V gene sequence: CDR1 MNHEY, CDR2 SMNVEV (reference sequence). The CDR3 length is 12 residues. Trimming removed 3 bases at V and 1 base at J, with 3 bases between. CDR3 nucleotide sequence: TGTGCCAGCAGTTTCGGGAACACTGAAGCTTTCTTT. Amino acid sequence: CASSFGNTEAFF.

This clone has a single count. This chain connects TRBV7-6 to TRBJ2-7; D possibly uses TRBD1 or TRBD2 (5 bases each). Germline V gives CDR1 SGHVS, CDR2 FNYEAQ. Trimming pared 5 bases from V and 7 bases from J, leaving 15 bases between. The CDR3 has 13 residues. This CDR3 is CASSDAGTGEQYF. CDR3 bases: TGTGCCAGCAGCGACGCCGGGACGGGTGAGCAGTACTTC. The full variable domain, with the rest looked up from reference TRBV7-6 and TRBJ2-7, is GAGVSQSPRYKVTKRGQDVALRCDPISGHVSLYWYRQALGQGPEFLTYFNYEAQQDKSGLPNDRFSAERPEGSISTLTIQRTEQRDSAMYRCASSDAGTGEQYFGPGTRLTVT.

This CDR3 is CASRPKGNSPLHF. The CDR3 nucleotides read TGTGCCAGCAGGCCAAAAGGGAATTCACCCCTCCACTTT. This sequence joins TRBV7-2 and TRBJ1-6; no definite D call. With 6 bases removed from V and 7 bases from J, the gap between germline ends came to 10 bases. CDR3 length equals 13 residues. Germline CDR1 SGHTA, CDR2 FQGNSA.

This chain joins TRBV6-1 and TRBJ1-2; D unclear. The CDR3 is 13 residues long. Trimming took off 7 bases at V and 3 bases at J, with 12 bases between the two ends. Germline CDR1 is MNHNS and CDR2 is SASEGT. The CDR3 region has the DNA TGTGCCAGCACAACATTAGCGGACTATGGCTACACCTTC. This gives the protein CASTTLADYGYTF.

The genes are TRBV28 and TRBJ2-2; no clear D gene. The CDR3 has 15 residues. Germline V gene sequence: CDR1 MDHEN, CDR2 SYDVKM. V lost 2 bases to trimming and J lost 2 bases, with 9 bases between them. The CDR3 spells CASSLTGSNTGELFF. In nucleotides, the CDR3 is TGTGCCAGCAGTTTAACCGGGTCTAACACCGGGGAGCTGTTTTTT.

This chain links TRBV2 with TRBJ2-3; the match to TRBD2 covers 9 bases. Germline V CDR1 and CDR2: SNHLY, FYNNEI. The junction had 9 bases not matched to a gene; V was cut back by 2 bases and J by 6 bases. CDR3 size: 16 residues. The CDR3 region has the DNA TGTGCCAGCAGTGAAATTGGGCGGGGGGGCCGTGATACGCAGTATTTT. Protein product: CASSEIGRGGRDTQYF.

This clone was counted once. This sequence joins TRBV20-1 and TRBJ1-1; D remains unclear. Germline V gene lookup returns CDR1 DFQATT and CDR2 SNEGSKA (reference sequence). This CDR3 has 11 residues. The V end lost 7 bases, the J end lost 4 bases, and 10 bases lay between the germline ends. The CDR3 is CSGLVGTEAFF. CDR3 nucleotides: TGCAGTGGCCTCGTGGGCACTGAAGCTTTCTTT.

This clone was seen a few times. The chain has TRBV6-1 and TRBJ1-6, with D maybe TRBD1 (5 bases). This CDR3 contains 15 residues. Trimming shortened V by 7 bases and J by 2 bases, and 12 bases separated the two germline ends. Germline CDR1 reads MNHNS; CDR2 reads SASEGT. Written as DNA, the CDR3 is TGTGCCAGCACCATCGAGGACACCTATAATTCACCCCTCCACTTT. This encodes CASTIEDTYNSPLHF.